The 4 T cell receptor beta chains below were found in one sample sequenced in a study of T cells after yellow fever vaccination. TCRdb called the 5' RACE reads again in MiXCR, with one record for every CDR3 protein. Of a few hundred thousand distinct CDR3 sequences in the sample, less than 20% were seen once. Sample: PBMCs, taken 15 days after the yellow fever booster vaccination. The source of these receptors is a man aged 30 to 45 who received the YFV17D yellow fever vaccine.

The V and J genes are TRBV6-5 and TRBJ2-1, with 8 bases fitting TRBD1. CDR3 length: 15 residues. CDR1 and CDR2 from the germline V gene are MNHEY and SVGAGI. Trimming cost V 0 bases and J 8 bases; bases outside gene matches: 6. The CDR3 sequence: CASSYSGTGGHEQFF. The CDR3 DNA reads as TGTGCCAGCAGTTACTCGGGCACAGGGGGACATGAGCAGTTCTTC.

This clonotype has a handful of counts. This chain connects TRBV5-1 to TRBJ1-1, with TRBD1 as a possible D gene (5 bases). The CDR3 extends over 14 amino acids. CDR1 and CDR2 from the germline V gene are SGHRS and YFSETQ. Trimming took off 2 bases at V and 2 bases at J, with 10 bases between the two ends. The CDR3 nucleotides are TGCGCCAGCAGCTTTGAGGGACTAAACACTGAAGCTTTCTTT. This gives the protein CASSFEGLNTEAFF.

This clonotype was seen a few times. The V and J genes are TRBV7-9 and TRBJ1-5; maybe TRBD1 (6 bases). V dropped 3 bases and J dropped 11 bases, with 20 bases sitting between them. CDR3 length: 15 amino acids. Per germline, CDR1 SEHNR and CDR2 FQNEAQ (reference sequence). CDR3 DNA sequence: TGTGCCAGCAGCTTTTCACAGGGAAGCATTGCGGCCCAGCATTTT. This sequence encodes CASSFSQGSIAAQHF.

The V call is TRBV4-2, the J call TRBJ2-3; TRBD2 matches 11 bases. CDR3 length equals 17 residues. V was clipped by 0 bases and J by 3 bases; unmatched bases: 5. CDR1 is LGHNA and CDR2 is YNFKEQ in the germline V gene. This CDR3 reads CASSQDWLAGGTDTQYF. Here the CDR3 DNA reads TGTGCCAGCAGCCAAGATTGGCTAGCGGGAGGTACAGATACGCAGTATTTT.